What follows are 14 T cell receptor beta chains derived from one specimen sequenced in a study of blood T cell repertoires in COVID-19. Only in-frame clones appear in the TCRdb table, and some are missing; sequencing was by immunoSEQ multiplex PCR. The data hold hundreds of thousands of clones, with around 91% observed a single time. Specimen: peripheral blood. The receptors come from a woman aged 18-29 years who had recovered from COVID-19.

The sample holds a few counts of this clone. V usage is TRBV11-3 and J usage is TRBJ2-3; D remains unclear. The germline V gene encodes CDR1 SGHNT and CDR2 YENEEA. This CDR3 spans 14 amino acids. V lost 5 bases, J lost 0 bases, and 9 bases lay in between. The CDR3 DNA reads as TGTGCCAGCAGCCGACTGGCTAGCACAGATACGCAGTATTTT. Translated: CASSRLASTDTQYF.

The chain combines TRBV5-6 with TRBJ2-3; 9 nucleotides agree with TRBD2. V shed 3 bases, J shed 3 bases, and the junction held 17 bases outside the gene matches. There are 19 residues in the CDR3. Germline-derived CDR1 and CDR2 are SGHDT and YYEEEE. DNA for the CDR3: TGTGCCAGCAGCTCTACCGGGACTAGCCCTACTCTTGGGACAGATACGCAGTATTTT. Translating gives CASSSTGTSPTLGTDTQYF.

The chain carries TRBV10-2 and TRBJ2-3; 7 bases line up with TRBD2. This CDR3 has 16 amino acids. Unmatched junction bases numbered 5, after V lost 2 bases and J lost 0 bases. Per the germline V gene, CDR1 is WSHSY and CDR2 is SAAADI. CDR3 DNA sequence: TGCGCCAGCAGTGAGGGGCTAGCGGCAAGCACAGATACGCAGTATTTT. It is translated as CASSEGLAASTDTQYF.

The V call is TRBV19, the J call TRBJ2-1; 12 nucleotides line up with TRBD2. Germline trimming cut 3 bases from V and 4 bases from J; bases unmatched to any gene: 13. The CDR3 loop spans 19 amino acids. Per germline, CDR1 LNHDA and CDR2 SQIVND (reference sequence). CDR3 bases: TGTGCCAGTAGTATGTGGCTAGCGGGAGGGCCGCTCGGGTACAATGAGCAGTTCTTC. This encodes CASSMWLAGGPLGYNEQFF.

The V gene is TRBV5-1, the J gene TRBJ2-1; maybe TRBD1 (5 bases). CDR1 is SGHRS and CDR2 is YFSETQ in the germline V gene. Trimming removed 6 bases from V and 0 bases from J, with 13 bases in between. The length of the CDR3 is 15 residues. CDR3 in amino acids: CASNQGRSSYNEQFF. CDR3 nucleotides: TGCGCCAGCAACCAGGGAAGAAGCTCCTACAATGAGCAGTTCTTC.

The CDR3 DNA is TGTGCCAGCAGCTCCGCCCAGGGAAGTACCGAGCAGTACGTC. It yields the protein CASSSAQGSTEQYV. The J gene is TRBJ2-7, the V gene TRBV5-5, with TRBD1 as a possible D gene (5 bases). With 3 bases removed from V and 6 bases from J, the gap between germline ends came to 16 bases. This CDR3 region has 14 residues. Germline values: CDR1 SGHKS, CDR2 YYEKEE (reference sequence).

CDR3 loop: CASSQDWRGGLETQYF. CDR3 bases: TGCGCCAGCAGCCAAGACTGGAGGGGTGGTCTGGAGACCCAGTACTTC. The chain is built from TRBV4-3 and TRBJ2-5; possible D gene TRBD2, 6 bases. The ends were cut back, 0 bases at V and 5 bases at J, with 16 bases in the middle. The CDR3 runs 16 residues. Per germline, CDR1 LGHNA and CDR2 YSLEER.

V is TRBV27 and J is TRBJ2-2, with 14 positions matching TRBD2. J gave up 5 bases and V 2 bases, and 10 bases lay outside the gene matches. The V gene's germline CDR1 is MNHEY and CDR2 SMNVEV (reference sequence). The CDR3 spans 19 residues. The CDR3 spells CASSLLSGLAGGYTGELFF. In nucleotides, the CDR3 is TGTGCCAGCAGTTTACTAAGTGGACTAGCGGGAGGATATACCGGGGAGCTGTTTTTT.

This clone occurred once. The V and J genes are TRBV5-4 and TRBJ2-1; 8 nucleotides match TRBD2. Losses at the gene ends were 6 bases for V and 2 bases for J; bases not matched to a gene: 4. There are 14 residues in the CDR3. Germline values: CDR1 SGHNT, CDR2 YYREEE (reference sequence). The CDR3 sequence: CASTSGGPYNEQFF. The CDR3 nucleotides are TGTGCCAGCACCTCGGGAGGGCCCTACAATGAGCAGTTCTTC. Complete variable domain (other parts from reference TRBV5-4 and TRBJ2-1): ETGVTQSPTHLIKTRGQQVTLRCSSQSGHNTVSWYQQALGQGPQFIFQYYREEENGRGNFPPRFSGLQFPNYSSELNVNALELDDSALYLCASTSGGPYNEQFFGPGTRLTVL.

V gene TRBV5-6 combines with J gene TRBJ1-6; D is uncertain. V lost 5 bases, J lost 9 bases, and 9 bases lay in between. Germline values: CDR1 SGHDT, CDR2 YYEEEE. The CDR3 covers 12 residues. Here the CDR3 DNA reads TGTGCCAGCAGTACGGTTAGTTCACCCCTCCACTTT. This translates into CASSTVSSPLHF. Looking up the rest from reference TRBV5-6 and TRBJ1-6 gives the full variable domain: DAGVTQSPTHLIKTRGQQVTLRCSPKSGHDTVSWYQQALGQGPQFIFQYYEEEERQRGNFPDRFSGHQFPNYSSELNVNALLLGDSALYLCASSTVSSPLHFGNGTRLTVT.

This clone was seen just once. J is TRBJ2-1 and V is TRBV9; 10 bases fit TRBD2. The ends lost 4 bases at V and 3 bases at J; junction bases unmatched: 4. Per the germline V gene, CDR1 is SGDLS and CDR2 is YYNGEE. The CDR3 is 15 residues long. The CDR3 DNA is TGTGCCAGCAGCTTCTGGACTAGCGGCTACAATGAGCAGTTCTTC. This encodes CASSFWTSGYNEQFF. Combining the CDR3 with reference TRBV9 and TRBJ2-1 gives the whole variable domain DSGVTQTPKHLITATGQRVTLRCSPRSGDLSVYWYQQSLDQGLQFLIQYYNGEERAKGNILERFSAQQFPDLHSELNLSSLELGDSALYFCASSFWTSGYNEQFFGPGTRLTVL.

The chain couples TRBV6-5 to TRBJ1-3; D gene uncertain. Trimming shortened V by 0 bases and J by 4 bases, and 13 bases separated the two germline ends. The CDR3 contains 16 residues. Germline lookup yields CDR1 MNHEY and CDR2 SVGAGI. CDR3 sequence: CASSYSQRTAGNTIYF. CDR3 coding DNA: TGTGCCAGCAGTTACTCCCAGCGGACCGCGGGAAACACCATATATTTT.

This rearrangement joins TRBV6-5 to TRBJ2-5, with 8 bases fitting TRBD1. This CDR3 spans 15 amino acids. J gave up 2 bases and V 4 bases, and 6 bases lay outside the gene matches. Germline lookup yields CDR1 MNHEY and CDR2 SVGAGI. The CDR3 DNA reads TGTGCCAGCAGTTCCGGGGGACAGGCACAAGAGACCCAGTACTTC. Its translation: CASSSGGQAQETQYF.

This rearrangement joins TRBV10-1 to TRBJ1-1; D is possibly TRBD1 (6 bases). The germline gives CDR1 WNHNN, CDR2 SYGVQD (reference sequence). Trimming pared 6 bases from V and 4 bases from J, leaving 15 bases between. CDR3 length: 14 amino acids. CDR3: CASRATGGSTEAFF. CDR3 sequence (DNA): TGCGCCAGCAGAGCGACAGGTGGTAGCACTGAAGCTTTCTTT.